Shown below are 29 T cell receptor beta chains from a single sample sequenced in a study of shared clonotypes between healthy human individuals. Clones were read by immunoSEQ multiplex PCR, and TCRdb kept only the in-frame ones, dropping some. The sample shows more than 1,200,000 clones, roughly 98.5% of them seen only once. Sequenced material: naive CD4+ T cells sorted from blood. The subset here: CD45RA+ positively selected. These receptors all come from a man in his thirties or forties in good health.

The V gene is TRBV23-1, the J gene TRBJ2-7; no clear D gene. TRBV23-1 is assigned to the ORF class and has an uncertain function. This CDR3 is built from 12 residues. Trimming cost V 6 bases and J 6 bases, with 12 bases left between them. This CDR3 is CASSLAGREQYF. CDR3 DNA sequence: TGCGCCAGCAGCCTCGCTGGCCGCGAGCAGTACTTC.

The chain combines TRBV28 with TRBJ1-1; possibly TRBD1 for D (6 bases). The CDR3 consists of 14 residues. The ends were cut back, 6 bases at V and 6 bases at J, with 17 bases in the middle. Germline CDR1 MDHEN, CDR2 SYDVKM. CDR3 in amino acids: CASRGQGMRAEAFF. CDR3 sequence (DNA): TGTGCCAGCAGGGGGCAGGGGATGAGGGCTGAAGCTTTCTTT.

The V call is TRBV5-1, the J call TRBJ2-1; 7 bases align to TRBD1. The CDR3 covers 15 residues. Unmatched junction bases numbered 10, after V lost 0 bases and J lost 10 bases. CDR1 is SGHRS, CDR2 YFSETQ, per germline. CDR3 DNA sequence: TGCGCCAGCAGCTTGGGTACAGGGGTATTCTCGGAGCAGTTCTTC. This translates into CASSLGTGVFSEQFF.

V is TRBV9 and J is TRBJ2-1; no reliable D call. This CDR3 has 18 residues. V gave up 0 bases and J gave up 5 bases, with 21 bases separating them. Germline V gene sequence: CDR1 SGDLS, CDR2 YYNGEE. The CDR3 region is CASSVAPHRDGLDNEQFF. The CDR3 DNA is TGTGCCAGCAGCGTAGCCCCCCACCGCGACGGGCTGGACAATGAGCAGTTCTTC.

CDR3 residues: CASSLVGSNEKLFF. CDR3 bases: TGTGCCAGCAGCTTAGTGGGCAGTAATGAAAAACTGTTTTTT. The chain recombines TRBV7-3 with TRBJ1-4; D remains ambiguous. The V gene's germline CDR1 is SGHTA and CDR2 FQGTGA. Deletions cut 2 bases from V and 4 bases from J, with 8 bases between. The CDR3 has 14 amino acids. Combining the CDR3 with reference TRBV7-3 and TRBJ1-4 gives the whole variable domain GAGVSQTPSNKVTEKGKYVELRCDPISGHTALYWYRQSLGQGPEFLIYFQGTGAADDSGLPNDRFFAVRPEGSVSTLKIQRTERGDSAVYLCASSLVGSNEKLFFGSGTQLSVL.

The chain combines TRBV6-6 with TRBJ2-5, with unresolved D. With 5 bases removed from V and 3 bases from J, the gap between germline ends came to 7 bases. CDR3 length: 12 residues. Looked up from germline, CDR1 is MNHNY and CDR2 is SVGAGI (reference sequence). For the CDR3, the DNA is TGTGCCAGCAGTGTCCGGGAAGAGACCCAGTACTTC. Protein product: CASSVREETQYF.

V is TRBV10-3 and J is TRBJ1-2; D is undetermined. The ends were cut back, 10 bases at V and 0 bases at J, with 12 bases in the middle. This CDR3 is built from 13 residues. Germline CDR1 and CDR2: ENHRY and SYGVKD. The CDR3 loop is CATAERANYGYTF. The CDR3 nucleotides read TGTGCCACGGCGGAGAGGGCTAACTATGGCTACACCTTC.

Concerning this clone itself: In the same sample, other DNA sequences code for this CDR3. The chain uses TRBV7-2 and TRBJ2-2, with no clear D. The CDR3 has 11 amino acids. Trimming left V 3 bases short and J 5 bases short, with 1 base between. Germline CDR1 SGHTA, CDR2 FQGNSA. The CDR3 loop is CASSFTGELFF. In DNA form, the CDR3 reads TGTGCCAGCAGCTTTACCGGGGAGCTGTTTTTT. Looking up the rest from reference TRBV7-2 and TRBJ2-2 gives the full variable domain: GAGVSQSPSNKVTEKGKDVELRCDPISGHTALYWYRQSLGQGLEFLIYFQGNSAPDKSGLPSDRFSAERTGGSVSTLTIQRTQQEDSAVYLCASSFTGELFFGEGSRLTVL.

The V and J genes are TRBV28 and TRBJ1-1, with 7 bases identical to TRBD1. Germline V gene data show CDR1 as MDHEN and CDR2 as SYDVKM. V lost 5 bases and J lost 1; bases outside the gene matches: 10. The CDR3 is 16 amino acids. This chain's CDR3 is CASSQTTGRRNTEAFF. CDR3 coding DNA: TGTGCCAGCAGTCAAACGACAGGGAGGAGGAACACTGAAGCTTTCTTT.

The CDR3 here is CASSLRVLGSEQYF. The CDR3 nucleotides are TGTGCCAGCAGCCTCCGGGTTCTGGGCTCCGAGCAGTACTTC. V and J are TRBV7-8 and TRBJ2-7, with D unclear. CDR1 SGHVS and CDR2 FQNEAQ come from the germline V gene. This CDR3 has 14 residues. V shed 5 bases and J shed 6 bases, with 17 bases lying between them.

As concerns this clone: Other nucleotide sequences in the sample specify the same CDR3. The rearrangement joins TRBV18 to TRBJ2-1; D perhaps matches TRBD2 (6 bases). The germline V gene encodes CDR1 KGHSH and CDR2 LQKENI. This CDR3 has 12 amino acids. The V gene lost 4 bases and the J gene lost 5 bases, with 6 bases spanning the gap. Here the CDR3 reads CASSRTNNEQFF. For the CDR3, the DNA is TGTGCCAGCTCACGGACTAACAATGAGCAGTTCTTC.

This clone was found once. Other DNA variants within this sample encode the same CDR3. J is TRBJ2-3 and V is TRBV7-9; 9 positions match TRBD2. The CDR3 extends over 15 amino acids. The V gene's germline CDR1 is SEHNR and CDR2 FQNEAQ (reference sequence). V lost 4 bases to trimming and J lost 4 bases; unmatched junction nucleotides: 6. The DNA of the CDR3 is TGTGCCAGCAGCTATACTAGCGGGCGAGCAGATACGCAGTATTTT. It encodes CASSYTSGRADTQYF.

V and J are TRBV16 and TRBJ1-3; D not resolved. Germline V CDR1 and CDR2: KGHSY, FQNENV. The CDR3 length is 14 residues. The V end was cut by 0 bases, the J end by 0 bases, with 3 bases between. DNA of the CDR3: TGTGCCAGCAGCCAATCACACTCTGGAAACACCATATATTTT. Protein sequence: CASSQSHSGNTIYF.

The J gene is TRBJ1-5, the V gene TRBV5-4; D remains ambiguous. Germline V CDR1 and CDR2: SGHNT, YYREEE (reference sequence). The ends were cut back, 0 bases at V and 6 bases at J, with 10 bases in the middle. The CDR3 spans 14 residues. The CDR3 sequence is CASSLDPTGQPQHF. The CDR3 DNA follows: TGTGCCAGCAGCTTGGACCCGACTGGTCAGCCCCAGCATTTT.

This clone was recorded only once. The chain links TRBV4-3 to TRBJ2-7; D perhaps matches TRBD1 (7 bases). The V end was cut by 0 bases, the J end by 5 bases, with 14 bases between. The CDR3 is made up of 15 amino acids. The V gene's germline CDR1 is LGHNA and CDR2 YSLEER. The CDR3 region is CASSQEWTGGHEQYF. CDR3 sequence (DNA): TGCGCCAGCAGCCAAGAATGGACAGGAGGGCACGAGCAGTACTTC.

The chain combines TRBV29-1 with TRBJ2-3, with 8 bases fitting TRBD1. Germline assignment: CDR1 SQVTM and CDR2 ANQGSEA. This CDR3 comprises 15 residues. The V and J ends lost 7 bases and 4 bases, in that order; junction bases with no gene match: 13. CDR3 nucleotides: TGCAGCGGTAGCCGAACAGGGGGTCTCCCAGATACGCAGTATTTT. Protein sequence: CSGSRTGGLPDTQYF.

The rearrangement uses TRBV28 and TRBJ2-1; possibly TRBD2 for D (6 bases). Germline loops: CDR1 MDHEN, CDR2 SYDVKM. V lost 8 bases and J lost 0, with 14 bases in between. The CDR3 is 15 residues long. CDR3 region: CASCPGLPSYNEQFF. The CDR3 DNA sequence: TGTGCCAGCTGCCCGGGACTCCCCTCCTACAATGAGCAGTTCTTC. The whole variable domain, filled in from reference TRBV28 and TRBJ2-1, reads DVKVTQSSRYLVKRTGEKVFLECVQDMDHENMFWYRQDPGLGLRLIYFSYDVKMKEKGDIPEGYSVSREKKERFSLILESASTNQTSMYLCASCPGLPSYNEQFFGPGTRLTVL.

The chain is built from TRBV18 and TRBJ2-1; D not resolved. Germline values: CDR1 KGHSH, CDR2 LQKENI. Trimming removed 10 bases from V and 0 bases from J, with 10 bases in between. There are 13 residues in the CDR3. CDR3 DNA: TGTGCCAACTCCCCGAGCTCCTACAATGAGCAGTTCTTC. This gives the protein CANSPSSYNEQFF.

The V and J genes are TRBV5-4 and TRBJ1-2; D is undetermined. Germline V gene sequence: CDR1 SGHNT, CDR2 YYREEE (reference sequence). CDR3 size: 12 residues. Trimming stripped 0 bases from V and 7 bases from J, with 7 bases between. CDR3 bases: TGTGCCAGCAGCTTGGAATTGGGTGGCTACACCTTC. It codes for CASSLELGGYTF.

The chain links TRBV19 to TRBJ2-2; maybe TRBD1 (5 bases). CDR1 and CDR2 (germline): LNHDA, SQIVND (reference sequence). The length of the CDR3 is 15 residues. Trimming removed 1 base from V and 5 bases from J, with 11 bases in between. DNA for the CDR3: TGTGCCAGTAGTATAGGAGCAGGGTGGACCGGGGAGCTGTTTTTT. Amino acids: CASSIGAGWTGELFF. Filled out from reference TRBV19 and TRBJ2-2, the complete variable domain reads DGGITQSPKYLFRKEGQNVTLSCEQNLNHDAMYWYRQDPGQGLRLIYYSQIVNDFQKGDIAEGYSVSREKKESFPLTVTSAQKNPTAFYLCASSIGAGWTGELFFGEGSRLTVL.

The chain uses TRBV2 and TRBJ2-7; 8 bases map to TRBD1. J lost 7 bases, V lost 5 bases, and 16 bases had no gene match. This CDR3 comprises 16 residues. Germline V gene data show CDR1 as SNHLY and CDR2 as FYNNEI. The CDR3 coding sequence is TGTGCCAGCAGTCACCCCTATGACAGGGGCGGCGAAGAGCAGTACTTC. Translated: CASSHPYDRGGEEQYF.

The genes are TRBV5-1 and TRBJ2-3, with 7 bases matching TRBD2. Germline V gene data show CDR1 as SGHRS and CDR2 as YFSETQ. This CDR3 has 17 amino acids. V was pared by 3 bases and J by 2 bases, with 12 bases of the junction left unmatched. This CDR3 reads CASSSAGGGPSTDTQYF. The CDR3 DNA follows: TGCGCCAGCAGCTCGGCTGGGGGAGGGCCCTCCACAGATACGCAGTATTTT.

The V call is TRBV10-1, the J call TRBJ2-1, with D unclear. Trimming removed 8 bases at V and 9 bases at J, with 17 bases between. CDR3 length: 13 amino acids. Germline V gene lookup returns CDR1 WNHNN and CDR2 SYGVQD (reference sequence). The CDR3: CASGPSQPSEQFF. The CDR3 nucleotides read TGCGCCAGCGGACCTTCCCAGCCCAGTGAGCAGTTCTTC.

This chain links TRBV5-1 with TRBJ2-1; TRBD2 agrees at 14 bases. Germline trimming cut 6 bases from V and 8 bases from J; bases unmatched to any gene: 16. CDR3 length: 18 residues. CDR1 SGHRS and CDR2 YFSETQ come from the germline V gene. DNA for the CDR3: TGCGCCAGCACCAGACTAGCGGGAGGGCCCCTTGCGATCGATGAGCAGTTCTTC. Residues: CASTRLAGGPLAIDEQFF.

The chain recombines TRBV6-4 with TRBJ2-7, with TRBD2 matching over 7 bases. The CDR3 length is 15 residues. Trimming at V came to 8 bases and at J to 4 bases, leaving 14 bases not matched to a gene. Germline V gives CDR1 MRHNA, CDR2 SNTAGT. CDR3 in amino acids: CASWRQSGVMYEQYF. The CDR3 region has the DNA TGTGCCAGCTGGAGACAGAGCGGGGTTATGTACGAGCAGTACTTC.

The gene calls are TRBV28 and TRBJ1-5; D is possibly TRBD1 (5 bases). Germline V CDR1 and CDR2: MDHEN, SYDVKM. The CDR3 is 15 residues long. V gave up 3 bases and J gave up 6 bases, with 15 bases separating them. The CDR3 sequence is CASSLGEWAGQPQHF. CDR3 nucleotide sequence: TGTGCCAGCAGTTTGGGGGAATGGGCGGGTCAGCCCCAGCATTTT. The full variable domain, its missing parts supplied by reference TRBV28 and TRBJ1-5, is DVKVTQSSRYLVKRTGEKVFLECVQDMDHENMFWYRQDPGLGLRLIYFSYDVKMKEKGDIPEGYSVSREKKERFSLILESASTNQTSMYLCASSLGEWAGQPQHFGDGTRLSIL.

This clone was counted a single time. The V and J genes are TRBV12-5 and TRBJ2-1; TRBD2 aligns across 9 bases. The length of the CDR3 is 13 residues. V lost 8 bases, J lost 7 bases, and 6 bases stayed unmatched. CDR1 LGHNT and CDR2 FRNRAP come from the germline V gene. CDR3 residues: CASRREGWNEQFF. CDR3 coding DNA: TGTGCTAGTCGGCGGGAGGGCTGGAATGAGCAGTTCTTC.

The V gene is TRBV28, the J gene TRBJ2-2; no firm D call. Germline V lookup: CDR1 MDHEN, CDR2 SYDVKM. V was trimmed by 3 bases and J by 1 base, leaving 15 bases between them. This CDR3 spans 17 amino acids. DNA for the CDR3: TGTGCCAGCAGTTTCTTTCGTCTCCGGCTGAACACCGGGGAGCTGTTTTTT. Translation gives CASSFFRLRLNTGELFF.

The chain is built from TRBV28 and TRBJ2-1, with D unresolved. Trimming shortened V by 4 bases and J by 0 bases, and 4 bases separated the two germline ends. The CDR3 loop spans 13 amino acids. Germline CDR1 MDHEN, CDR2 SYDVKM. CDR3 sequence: CASSWVSYNEQFF. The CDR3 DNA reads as TGTGCCAGCAGTTGGGTCTCCTACAATGAGCAGTTCTTC.